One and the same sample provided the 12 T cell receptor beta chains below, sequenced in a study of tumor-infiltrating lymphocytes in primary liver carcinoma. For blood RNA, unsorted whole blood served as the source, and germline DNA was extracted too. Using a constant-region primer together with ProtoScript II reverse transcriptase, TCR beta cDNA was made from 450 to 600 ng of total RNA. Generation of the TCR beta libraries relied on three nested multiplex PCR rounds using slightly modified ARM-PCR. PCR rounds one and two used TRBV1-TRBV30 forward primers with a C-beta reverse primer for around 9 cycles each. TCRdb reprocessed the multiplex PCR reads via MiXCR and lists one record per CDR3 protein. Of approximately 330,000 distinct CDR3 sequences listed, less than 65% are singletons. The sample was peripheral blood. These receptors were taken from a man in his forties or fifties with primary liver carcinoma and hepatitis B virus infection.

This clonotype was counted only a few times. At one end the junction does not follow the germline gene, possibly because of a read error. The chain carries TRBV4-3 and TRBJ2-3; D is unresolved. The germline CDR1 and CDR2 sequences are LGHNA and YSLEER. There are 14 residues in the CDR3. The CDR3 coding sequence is TGCGCCAGTAGCCAAGATCACGGCACAGATACACAGTATTTT. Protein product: CASSQDHGTDTQYF.

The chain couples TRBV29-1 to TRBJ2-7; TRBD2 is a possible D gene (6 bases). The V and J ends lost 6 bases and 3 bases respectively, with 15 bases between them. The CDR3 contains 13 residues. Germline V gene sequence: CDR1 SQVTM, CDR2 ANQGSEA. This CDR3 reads CSVVSSGHYEQYF. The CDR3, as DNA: TGCAGCGTCGTCAGTAGCGGACACTACGAGCAGTACTTC.

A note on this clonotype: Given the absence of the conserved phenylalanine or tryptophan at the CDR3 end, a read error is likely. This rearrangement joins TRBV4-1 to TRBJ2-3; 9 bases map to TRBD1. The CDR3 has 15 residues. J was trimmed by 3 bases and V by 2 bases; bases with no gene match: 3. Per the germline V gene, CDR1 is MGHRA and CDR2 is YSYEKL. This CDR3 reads CASSQSGQGTDTQYP. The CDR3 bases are TGCGCCAGCAGCCAATCGGGACAGGGAACAGATACGCAGTATCCT.

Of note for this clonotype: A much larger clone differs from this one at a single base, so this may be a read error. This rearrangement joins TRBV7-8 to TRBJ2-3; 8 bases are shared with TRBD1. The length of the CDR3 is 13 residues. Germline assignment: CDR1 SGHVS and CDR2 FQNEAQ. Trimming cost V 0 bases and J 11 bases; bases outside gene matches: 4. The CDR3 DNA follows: TGTGCCAGCAGCTTAGCGGACAGGGTGATGCAGTATTTT. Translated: CASSLADRVMQYF.

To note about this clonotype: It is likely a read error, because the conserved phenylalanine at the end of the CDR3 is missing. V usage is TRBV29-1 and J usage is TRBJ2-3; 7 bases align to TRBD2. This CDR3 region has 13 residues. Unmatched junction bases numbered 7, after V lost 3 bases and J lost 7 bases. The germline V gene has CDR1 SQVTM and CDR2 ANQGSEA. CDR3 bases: TGCAGCGTTGAGTGGGAGGGCCGGAATACGCAGTATCTT. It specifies CSVEWEGRNTQYL.

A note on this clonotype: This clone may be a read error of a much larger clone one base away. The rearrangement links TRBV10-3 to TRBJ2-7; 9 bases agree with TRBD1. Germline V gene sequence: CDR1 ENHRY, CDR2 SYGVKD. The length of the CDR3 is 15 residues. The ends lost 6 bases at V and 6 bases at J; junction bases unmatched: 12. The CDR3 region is CAIRTRGQGYGEQYF. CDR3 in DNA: TGTGCCATCAGAACACGGGGACAGGGTTATGGCGAGCAGTACTTC.

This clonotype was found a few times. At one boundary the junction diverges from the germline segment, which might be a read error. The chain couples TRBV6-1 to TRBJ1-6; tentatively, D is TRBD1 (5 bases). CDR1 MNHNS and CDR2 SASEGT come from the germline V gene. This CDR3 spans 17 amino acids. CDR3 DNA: TGTGCCATCAGTGATCGACAGCAGAGCTCCTATAATTCACCCCTCCACTTT. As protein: CAISDRQQSSYNSPLHF.

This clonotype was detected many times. CDR3 nucleotides: TGTGCCAGCGGAGGGGCCCGACAGAGTTCCTACGAGCAGTACTTC. It is translated as CASGGARQSSYEQYF. This chain uses TRBV11-2 with TRBJ2-7; the D gene is possibly TRBD2 (6 bases). V lost 8 bases, J lost 1 base, and 18 bases lay in between. Germline V CDR1 and CDR2: SGHAT, FQNNGV. The CDR3 is 15 amino acids.

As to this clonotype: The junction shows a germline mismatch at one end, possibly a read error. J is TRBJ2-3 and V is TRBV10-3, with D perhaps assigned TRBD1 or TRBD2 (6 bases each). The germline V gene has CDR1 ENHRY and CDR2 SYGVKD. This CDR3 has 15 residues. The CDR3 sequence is CDISVGGTGTDTQYF. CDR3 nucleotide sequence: TGTGACATCAGTGTCGGGGGCACGGGCACAGATACGCAGTATTTT.

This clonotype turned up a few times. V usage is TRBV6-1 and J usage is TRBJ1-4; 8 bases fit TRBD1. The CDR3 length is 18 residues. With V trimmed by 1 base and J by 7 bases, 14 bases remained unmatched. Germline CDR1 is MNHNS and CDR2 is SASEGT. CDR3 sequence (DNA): TGTGCCAGCAGTGAAGATGTCCTATTCGACAGGGGTGGTGAAAAACTGTTTTTT. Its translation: CASSEDVLFDRGGEKLFF.

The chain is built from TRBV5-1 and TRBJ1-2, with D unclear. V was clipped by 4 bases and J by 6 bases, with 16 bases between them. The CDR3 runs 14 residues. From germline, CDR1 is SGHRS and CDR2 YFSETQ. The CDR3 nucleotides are TGCGCCAGCAGCACGCTGACCCCCGCGGATGGCTACACCTTC. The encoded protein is CASSTLTPADGYTF.

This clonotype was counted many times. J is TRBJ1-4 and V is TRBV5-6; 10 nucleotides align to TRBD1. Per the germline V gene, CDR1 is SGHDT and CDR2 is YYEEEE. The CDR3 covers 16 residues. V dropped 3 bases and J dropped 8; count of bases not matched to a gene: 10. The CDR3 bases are TGTGCCAGCAGCTCCGAATGGGACAGGGGAGGAGAAAAACTGTTTTTT. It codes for CASSSEWDRGGEKLFF.